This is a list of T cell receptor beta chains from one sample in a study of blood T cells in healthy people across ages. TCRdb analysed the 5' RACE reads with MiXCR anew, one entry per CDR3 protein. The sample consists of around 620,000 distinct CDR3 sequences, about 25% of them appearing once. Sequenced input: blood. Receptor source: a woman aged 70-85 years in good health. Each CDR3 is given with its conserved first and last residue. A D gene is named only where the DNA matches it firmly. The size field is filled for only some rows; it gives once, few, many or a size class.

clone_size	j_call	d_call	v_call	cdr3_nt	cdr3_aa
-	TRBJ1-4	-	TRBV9	TGTGCCAGCGGGGTCGGGTCCAGTGAAAAACTGTTTTTT	CASGVGSSEKLFF
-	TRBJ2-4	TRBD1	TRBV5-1	TGCGCCAGCAGCGATGAACAGGGGGCCAAAAACATTCAGTACTTC	CASSDEQGAKNIQYF
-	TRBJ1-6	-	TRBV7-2	TGTGCCAGCAGCCGCCTCCCAGAGCCCCTCCACTTT	CASSRLPEPLHF
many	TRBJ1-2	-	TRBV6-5	TGTGCCAGCAGTGTTGACAGGCGGCGTGGCTACACCTTC	CASSVDRRRGYTF
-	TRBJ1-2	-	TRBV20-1	TGCAGTGCTAGTCCATCGGTCTATGGCTACACCTTC	CSASPSVYGYTF
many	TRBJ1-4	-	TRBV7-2	TGTGCCAGCAGTTCCCAAGGTTTGCAACACGGCGAAAAACTGTTTTTT	CASSSQGLQHGEKLFF
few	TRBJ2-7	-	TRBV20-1	TGCAGTGCTAGATCCCCGGGCTACGAGCAGTACTTC	CSARSPGYEQYF
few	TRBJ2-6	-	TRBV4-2	TGTGCCAGCAGCCAAGAGAGACAGGCCTCTGGGGCCAACGTCCTGACTTTC	CASSQERQASGANVLTF
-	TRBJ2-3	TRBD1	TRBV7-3	TGTGCCAGCAGCGGGACAGGAAGCACAGATACGCAGTATTTT	CASSGTGSTDTQYF
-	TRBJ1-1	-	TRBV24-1	TGTGCCACCAGTGACTCCCACAGGGCCACTGAAGCTTTCTTT	CATSDSHRATEAFF
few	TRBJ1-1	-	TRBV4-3	TGCGCCAGCAGCCAAGAGCCGGCCCGGGAGACTGAAGCTTTCTTT	CASSQEPARETEAFF
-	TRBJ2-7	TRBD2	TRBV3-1	TGTGCCAGCAGCCTAAGAATAGCGGGGGAGCAGTACTTC	CASSLRIAGEQYF
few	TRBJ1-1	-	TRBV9	TGTGCCAGCAGCGTAGGAACCGGAATGACTACCACTGAAGCTTTCTTT	CASSVGTGMTTTEAFF
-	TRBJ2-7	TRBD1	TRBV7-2	TGTGCCAGCAGCCACACAGGGGCCGCTTCCTACGAGCAGTACTTC	CASSHTGAASYEQYF
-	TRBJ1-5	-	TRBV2	TGTGCCAGCAGACAGGGCCTTCAGCCCCAGCATTTT	CASRQGLQPQHF
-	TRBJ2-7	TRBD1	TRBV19	TGCGCCAGTAGCAGACAGGGTCTCTACGAGCAGTACTTC	CASSRQGLYEQYF
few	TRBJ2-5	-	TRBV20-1	TGCAGTGCTAGATCCATAGAGACCCAGTACTTC	CSARSIETQYF
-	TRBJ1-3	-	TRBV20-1	TGCAGTGCTAGAGGGTTAGGAACATTTTCTGGAAACACCATATATTTT	CSARGLGTFSGNTIYF
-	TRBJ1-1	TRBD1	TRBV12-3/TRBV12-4	TGTGCCAGCAGAAAAGGGACAGGTCATCTTATGAACACTGAAGCTTTCTTT	CASRKGTGHLMNTEAFF
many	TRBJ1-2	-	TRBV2	TGTGCCAGCAGTCGAGACAACTATGGCTACACCTTC	CASSRDNYGYTF
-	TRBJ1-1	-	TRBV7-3	TGTGCCAGCAGTCGTCTTGGCGGCGGAGCTTTCTTT	CASSRLGGGAFF
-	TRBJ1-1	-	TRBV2	TGTGCCAGCAGTTGGACAGAGGAAGCTTTCTTT	CASSWTEEAFF
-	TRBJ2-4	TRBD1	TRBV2	TGTGCCAGCAGTGCAAGCAAGTTCTCCGGGACAGATGACAAAAACATTCAGTACTTC	CASSASKFSGTDDKNIQYF
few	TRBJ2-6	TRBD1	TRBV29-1	TGCAGCGCTGTAGGACAGGGCTACTCTGGGGCCAACGTCCTGACTTTC	CSAVGQGYSGANVLTF
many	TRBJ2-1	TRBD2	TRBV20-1	TGCAGTGCTAGAGTGATGGGCAGCGGGGGCTACAATGAGCAGTTCTTC	CSARVMGSGGYNEQFF
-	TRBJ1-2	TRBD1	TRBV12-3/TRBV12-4	TGTGCCAGCAGCACCGGGACAGGGCTCTATGGCTACACCTTC	CASSTGTGLYGYTF
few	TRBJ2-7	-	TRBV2	TGTGCCAGCAGCGAAATTTCGGGGGAGCAGTACTTC	CASSEISGEQYF
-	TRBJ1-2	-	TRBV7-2	TGTGCCAGCAGCTCTCGAAAGGGGGGAAACGGCTACACCTTC	CASSSRKGGNGYTF
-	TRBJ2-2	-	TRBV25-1	TGTGCCAGCCGCCGAGAGGGGACCGGGGAGCTGTTTTTT	CASRREGTGELFF
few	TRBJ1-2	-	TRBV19	TGTGCCAGTAGTAGCCTCAGGAGGTATGGCTACACCTTC	CASSSLRRYGYTF
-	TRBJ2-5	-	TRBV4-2	TGTGCCAGCAGCCAAGACGGGGAAGAGACCCAGTACTTC	CASSQDGEETQYF
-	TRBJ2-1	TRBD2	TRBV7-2	TGTGCCAGCAGCATCGGACTAGCGGGGGGGCTGGAGCAGTTCTTC	CASSIGLAGGLEQFF
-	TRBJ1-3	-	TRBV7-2	TGTGCCAGCAGGTCGGGTGTGAACTCTGGAAACACCATATATTTT	CASRSGVNSGNTIYF
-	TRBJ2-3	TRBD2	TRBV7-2	TGTGCCAGCAGCTTAGCTCCACTAGCGGGGGGTTCAGATACGCAGTATTTT	CASSLAPLAGGSDTQYF
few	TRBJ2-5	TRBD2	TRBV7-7	TGTGCTAGCAGCGAACTAGCGAGGGAGACCCAGTACTTC	CASSELARETQYF
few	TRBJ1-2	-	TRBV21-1	TGTGCCAGCAGCTCAGCAGGGTGCGGCTACACCTTC	CASSSAGCGYTF
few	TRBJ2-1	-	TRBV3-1	TGTGCCAGCAGCCCAGTGGTTGGGTTCATCTCCTACAATGAGCAGTTCTTC	CASSPVVGFISYNEQFF
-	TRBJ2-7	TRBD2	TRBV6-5	TGTGCCAGCAGTTACTCGAAAGCGGGGGCGTACGAGCAGTACTTC	CASSYSKAGAYEQYF
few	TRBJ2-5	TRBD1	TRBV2	TGTGCCAGCACAGGGGGAGTGGAGACCCAGTACTTC	CASTGGVETQYF
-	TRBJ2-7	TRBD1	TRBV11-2	TGTGCCAGCAGCGAAACGACAGGGAGCTCCTACGAGCAGTACTTC	CASSETTGSSYEQYF
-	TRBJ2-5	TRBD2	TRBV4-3	TGCGCCAGCAGCCAAGATCTACTAGCGGGGGGAGAGACCCAGTACTTC	CASSQDLLAGGETQYF
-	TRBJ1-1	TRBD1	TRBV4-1	TGCGCCAGCAGCCAGGGGACAGGGGAGTGGACTGAAGCTTTCTTT	CASSQGTGEWTEAFF
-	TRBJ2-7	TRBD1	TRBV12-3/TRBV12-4	TGTGCCACCCGACAGGGGGCGGGCGAGCAGTACTTC	CATRQGAGEQYF
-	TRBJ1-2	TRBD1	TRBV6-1	TGTGCCAGCAGTGAAGGCGGGACAGGAACGGGTGGCTACACCTTC	CASSEGGTGTGGYTF
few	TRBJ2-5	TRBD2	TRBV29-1	TGCAGCGTTAAGCCTCGAACTAGCGGGGGATACCATCGAGAGACCCAGTACTTC	CSVKPRTSGGYHRETQYF
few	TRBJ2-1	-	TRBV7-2	TGTGCCAGCAGCTGGGGCAGGGAGGATGAGCAGTTCTTC	CASSWGREDEQFF
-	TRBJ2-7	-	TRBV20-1	TGCAGTGCTGAATCCGGGGGTTCCTCCGACGAGCAGTACTTC	CSAESGGSSDEQYF
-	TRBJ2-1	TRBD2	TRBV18	TGTGCCAGCTCACCAAGGGACTACAATGTGCAGTTCTTC	CASSPRDYNVQFF
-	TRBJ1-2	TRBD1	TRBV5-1	TGCGCCAGCAGCGTGGGACAGCCTTCTAACTATGGCTACACCTTC	CASSVGQPSNYGYTF
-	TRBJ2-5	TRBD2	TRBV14	TGTGCCAGCAGTCAACTAACTAGCGGACGAGAGACCCAGTACTTC	CASSQLTSGRETQYF